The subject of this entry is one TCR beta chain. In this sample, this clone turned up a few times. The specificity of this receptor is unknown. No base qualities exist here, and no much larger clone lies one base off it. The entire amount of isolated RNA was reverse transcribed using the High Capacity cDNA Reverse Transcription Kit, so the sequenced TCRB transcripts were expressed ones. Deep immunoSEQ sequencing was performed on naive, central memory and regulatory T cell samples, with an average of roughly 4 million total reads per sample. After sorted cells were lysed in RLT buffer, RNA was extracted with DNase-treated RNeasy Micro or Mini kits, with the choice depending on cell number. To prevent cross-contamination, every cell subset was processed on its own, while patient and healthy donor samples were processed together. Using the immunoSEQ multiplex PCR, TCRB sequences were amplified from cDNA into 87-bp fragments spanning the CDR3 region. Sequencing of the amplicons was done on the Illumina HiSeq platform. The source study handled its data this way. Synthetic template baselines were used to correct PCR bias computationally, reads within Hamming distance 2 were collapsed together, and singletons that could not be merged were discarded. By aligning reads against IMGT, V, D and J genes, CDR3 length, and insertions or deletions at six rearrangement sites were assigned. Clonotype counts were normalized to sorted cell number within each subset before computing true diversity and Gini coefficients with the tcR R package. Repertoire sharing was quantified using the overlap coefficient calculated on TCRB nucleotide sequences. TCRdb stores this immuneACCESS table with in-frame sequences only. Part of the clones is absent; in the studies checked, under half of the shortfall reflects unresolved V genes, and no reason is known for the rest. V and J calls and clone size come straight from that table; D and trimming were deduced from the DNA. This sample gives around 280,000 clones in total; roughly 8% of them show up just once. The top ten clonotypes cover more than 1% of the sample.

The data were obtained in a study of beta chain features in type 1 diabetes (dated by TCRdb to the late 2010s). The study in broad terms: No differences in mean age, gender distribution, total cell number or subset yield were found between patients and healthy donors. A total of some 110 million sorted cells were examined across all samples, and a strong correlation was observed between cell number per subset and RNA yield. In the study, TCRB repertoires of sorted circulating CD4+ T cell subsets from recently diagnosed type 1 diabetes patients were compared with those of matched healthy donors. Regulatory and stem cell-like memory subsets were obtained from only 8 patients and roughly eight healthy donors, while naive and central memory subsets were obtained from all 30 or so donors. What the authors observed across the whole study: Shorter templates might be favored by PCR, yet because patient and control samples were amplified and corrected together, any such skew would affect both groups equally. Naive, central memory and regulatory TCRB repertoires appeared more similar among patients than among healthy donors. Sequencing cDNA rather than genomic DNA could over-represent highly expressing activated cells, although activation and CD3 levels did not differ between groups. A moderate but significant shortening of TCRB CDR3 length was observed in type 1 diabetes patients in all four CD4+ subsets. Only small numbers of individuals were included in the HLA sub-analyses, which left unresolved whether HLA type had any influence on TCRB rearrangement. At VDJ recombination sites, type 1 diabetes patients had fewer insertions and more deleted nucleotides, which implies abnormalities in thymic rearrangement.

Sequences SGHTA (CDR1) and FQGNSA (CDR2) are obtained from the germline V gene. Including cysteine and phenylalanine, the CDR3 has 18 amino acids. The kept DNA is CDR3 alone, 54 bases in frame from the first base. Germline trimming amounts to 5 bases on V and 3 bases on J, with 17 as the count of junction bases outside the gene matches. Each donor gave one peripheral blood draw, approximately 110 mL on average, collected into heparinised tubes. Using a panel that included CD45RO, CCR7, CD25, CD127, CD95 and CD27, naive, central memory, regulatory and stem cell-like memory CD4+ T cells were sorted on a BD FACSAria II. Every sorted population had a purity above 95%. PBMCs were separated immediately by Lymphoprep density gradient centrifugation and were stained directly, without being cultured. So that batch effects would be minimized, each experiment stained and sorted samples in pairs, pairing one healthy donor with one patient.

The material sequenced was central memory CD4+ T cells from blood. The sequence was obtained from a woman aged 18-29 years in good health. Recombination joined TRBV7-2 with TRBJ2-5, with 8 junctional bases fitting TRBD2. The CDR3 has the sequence CASSVVILAAGVKETQYF. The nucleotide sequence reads TGTGCCAGCAGCGTGGTAATACTCGCAGCGGGGGTAAAAGAGACCCAGTACTTC.